A single sample gave rise to the 6 T cell receptor beta chains below, sequenced in a study of control samples from healthy donors and cancer patients. Clones were read by immunoSEQ multiplex PCR, and TCRdb kept only the in-frame ones, dropping some. The sample has about 110,000 clones; 82% are singletons. The sequenced sample consisted of blood. Every receptor here comes from a man aged 18 to 29 in good health.

The chain employs TRBV5-1 and TRBJ1-1, with a tentative D call TRBD1 (5 bases). CDR1 is SGHRS and CDR2 is YFSETQ in the germline V gene. This CDR3 region has 12 residues. V was clipped by 4 bases and J by 1 base, with 5 bases between them. The CDR3 nucleotides are TGCGCCAGCAGCCAGGGGAACACTGAAGCTTTCTTT. This sequence encodes CASSQGNTEAFF.

CDR3 nucleotides: TGTGCCAGCAGTGAAGGACAGTTTGCCCAGCATTTT. Translated: CASSEGQFAQHF. V gene TRBV6-1 combines with J gene TRBJ1-5; D possibly corresponds to TRBD1 (5 bases). V was cut by 1 base and J by 11 bases, with 9 bases left in between. The CDR3 totals 12 residues. Germline V gene sequence: CDR1 MNHNS, CDR2 SASEGT.

The rearrangement joins TRBV24-1 to TRBJ2-3; TRBD1 might be the D (5 bases). The germline V gene has CDR1 KGHDR and CDR2 SFDVKD. The CDR3 totals 20 residues. V lost 9 bases and J 4 bases, leaving 34 bases between the germline ends. CDR3 amino acids: CATAGISVQPEGVSADTQYF. CDR3 nucleotides: TGTGCCACCGCCGGAATATCGGTCCAACCCGAAGGGGTTTCAGCAGATACGCAGTATTTT.

V is TRBV20-1 and J is TRBJ1-2; unclear D gene. The CDR3 is 10 amino acids. Germline CDR1 reads DFQATT; CDR2 reads SNEGSKA (reference sequence). Deletions cut 1 base from V and 13 bases from J, with 10 bases between. As DNA, the CDR3 is TGCAGTGCTAGAGTTCCACCAGGCACCTTC. This encodes CSARVPPGTF.

This chain uses TRBV5-1 with TRBJ1-2; D gene uncertain. Germline CDR1 is SGHRS and CDR2 is YFSETQ. V gave up 0 bases and J gave up 3 bases, with 9 bases separating them. This CDR3 is built from 14 residues. CDR3 protein: CASSLGVGHYGYTF. In nucleotides, the CDR3 is TGCGCCAGCAGCTTGGGGGTGGGCCACTATGGCTACACCTTC.

The V and J genes are TRBV5-8 and TRBJ1-5, with 8 positions matching TRBD1. V dropped 1 base and J dropped 5; count of bases not matched to a gene: 8. This CDR3 region has 16 residues. From germline, CDR1 is SGHTS and CDR2 YDEGEE. The CDR3 loop is CASSLRRQGADQPQHF. The CDR3 coding sequence is TGTGCCAGCAGCTTGAGGCGGCAGGGGGCCGATCAGCCCCAGCATTTT.